One TCR beta chain is described in this entry. At least ten counts were recorded for this clonotype. The specificity of this receptor is unknown. The sample holds no much larger clone one base away, and base qualities are not on file. These data originate in a study of molecular identifiers for immune sequencing clone quantification (dated by TCRdb to 2016 to 2018). The study in broad terms: In a replicate experiment, RNA from around 18,000 or 91,000 naive CD8 T cells was split into five aliquots, four of which were sequenced. CD8 T cells were used in a methods study to benchmark molecular-identifier clustering-based TCR repertoire sequencing (MIDCIRS) and TCR RNA copy counting.

Broader findings and caveats from the paper: Highly expanded clone sizes could be underestimated because identical TCR molecules may share a barcode. When barcode sub-clustering was not used, chimeric consensus sequences inflated TCR diversity, with chimeras reaching as high as 47%. Spiked-in Jurkat TCR RNA (10 copies' worth), which is not part of the donor repertoire, was contained in the naive libraries. Modeling gave 3 to 3.5 recovered TCR RNA copies per cell versus around 9.9 by digital PCR, implying around 33% capture efficiency. Spiked-in Jurkat TCR RNA equal to a single cell's worth was reported to be detectable even within 1,100,000 naive CD8 T cells. In CMV-specific effector cells, over 99% of molecules were held by clones above 20 RNA copies, whereas under 1% of molecules were held by such clones in naive cells.

Preparation of the library involved PCR. TCRdb names NextSeq 500 as the instrument used. Bulk TCR libraries were prepared as previously described, using TCR primers listed in Table S5. The Qiagen AllPrep DNA/RNA kit was used to purify total RNA. Reads from multiple sequencing runs of the same library were pooled before analysis. The authors' analysis ran thus. Only reads with exact TCR constant sequence were kept, trimmed to 150 nt, and grouped by their 12-nt molecular barcodes. Reads within each barcode group were sub-clustered using a 15% Levenshtein threshold, and quality-weighted consensus sequences were constructed for each RNA molecule. Non-functional sequences were excluded, and lower-count sequences lying one edit away from another sequence were also excluded. Barcode sub-clusters with fewer than 20% of the maximum read count were removed, based on fitting two negative binomial distributions. TCRdb applied fastp at Q25 and MiXCR to the public reads, then kept only in-frame beta chains. Under each unique CDR3 protein, matching rows form one entry showing the most common genes and DNA. The V and J calls come from TCRdb's annotation, not from the publication. The sample contains about 97,000 distinct CDR3 sequences, 24% of them found a single time. Around 1% of the sample is taken by the ten largest.

Libraries of naive CD8 T cells were built from anywhere between about 18,000 and 1,000,000 sorted cells, with 10%, 30% or 50% of the purified RNA used. On a BD FACSAria II, naive CD8 T cells were FACS-sorted as CD8+CD4-CCR7+CD45RA+ and collected into RLT Plus buffer. To test detection sensitivity, Jurkat RNA equal to 9 to 10 TCR copies was added to samples of roughly 17,000-1,100,000 naive CD8 T cells. CD8 T cells were enriched with RosetteSep CD8+ T Cell Enrichment Cocktail and Ficoll-Paque, followed by ACK red cell lysis. The germline ends are 20 bases apart after V is trimmed by 4 bases and J by 7 bases. The CDR3 covers 16 residues, taking in both the cysteine and the phenylalanine. Only the CDR3 part of the read is kept: 48 bases, read in frame from the first base. From the germline V gene, CDR1 is MNHEY and CDR2 is SVGEGT.

This receptor was identified in a human donor in good health. Some libraries in this study had Jurkat cell RNA spiked in. This receptor chain uses TRBV6-2 or TRBV6-3 and TRBJ1-5, with a tentative D gene TRBD1 over 5 matching bases. What was sequenced was naive CD8+ T cells from blood, with Jurkat cell RNA spiked in. The cell subset or site label of this sample denotes: FACS-sorted CD8+CD4-CCR7+CD45RA+ naive T cells. Here is the DNA: TGTGCCAGCAGTTCTGGGCAGGGCGTCAAAATACAGCCCCAGCATTTT. Its amino acids are CASSSGQGVKIQPQHF.